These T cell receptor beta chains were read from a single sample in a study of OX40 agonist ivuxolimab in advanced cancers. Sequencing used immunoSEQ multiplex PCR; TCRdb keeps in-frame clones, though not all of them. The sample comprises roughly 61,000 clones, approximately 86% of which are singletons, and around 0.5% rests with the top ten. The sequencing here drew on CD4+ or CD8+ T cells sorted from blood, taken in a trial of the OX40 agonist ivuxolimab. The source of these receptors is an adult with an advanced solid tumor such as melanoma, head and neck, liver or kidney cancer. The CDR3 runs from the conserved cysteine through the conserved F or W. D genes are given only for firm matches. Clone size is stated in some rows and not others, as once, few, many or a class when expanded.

cdr3_aa: CASSFRLNNEQFF
cdr3_nt: TGTGCCAGCAGTTTTCGGTTGAACAATGAGCAGTTCTTC
j_call: TRBJ2-1
d_call: .
v_call: TRBV27
clone_size: .
cdr3_length: 13

cdr3_aa: CAHRGSGNEQFF
cdr3_nt: TGTGCCCATAGAGGATCTGGGAATGAGCAGTTCTTC
j_call: TRBJ2-1
d_call: .
v_call: TRBV30
clone_size: .
cdr3_length: 12

cdr3_aa: CASMGSLTGNQPQHF
cdr3_nt: TGTGCCAGCATGGGCAGCTTAACGGGCAATCAGCCCCAGCATTTT
j_call: TRBJ1-5
d_call: .
v_call: TRBV2
clone_size: .
cdr3_length: 15

cdr3_aa: CASTLTFPGQGYF
cdr3_nt: TGTGCCAGCACCTTGACGTTCCCGGGACAGGGGTACTTC
j_call: TRBJ2-7
d_call: TRBD1
v_call: TRBV6-1
clone_size: .
cdr3_length: 13

cdr3_aa: CASSSQGYGANVLTF
cdr3_nt: TGTGCCAGCAGTTCTCAGGGGTATGGGGCCAACGTCCTGACTTTC
j_call: TRBJ2-6
d_call: .
v_call: TRBV28
clone_size: .
cdr3_length: 15

cdr3_aa: CASSATGTGYTF
cdr3_nt: TGTGCCAGCAGCGCTACAGGGACTGGCTACACCTTC
j_call: TRBJ1-2
d_call: .
v_call: TRBV11-2
clone_size: .
cdr3_length: 12

cdr3_aa: CASSFPGASNQPQHF
cdr3_nt: TGTGCCAGCAGTTTCCCGGGAGCAAGCAATCAGCCCCAGCATTTT
j_call: TRBJ1-5
d_call: .
v_call: TRBV28
clone_size: .
cdr3_length: 15

cdr3_aa: CASSLGETEAFF
cdr3_nt: TGTGCCAGCAGTTTAGGGGAAACTGAAGCTTTCTTT
j_call: TRBJ1-1
d_call: .
v_call: TRBV28
clone_size: .
cdr3_length: 12

cdr3_aa: CATRVSGANVLTF
cdr3_nt: TGTGCCACCAGGGTCTCTGGGGCCAACGTCCTGACTTTC
j_call: TRBJ2-6
d_call: .
v_call: TRBV28
clone_size: .
cdr3_length: 13

cdr3_aa: CASSGQGGINSPLHF
cdr3_nt: TGTGCCAGCAGCGGACAGGGAGGGATTAATTCACCCCTCCACTTT
j_call: TRBJ1-6
d_call: TRBD1
v_call: TRBV9
clone_size: .
cdr3_length: 15

cdr3_aa: CSAQKAGTNYGYTF
cdr3_nt: TGCAGCGCACAGAAGGCGGGGACTAACTATGGCTACACCTTC
j_call: TRBJ1-2
d_call: .
v_call: TRBV29-1
clone_size: .
cdr3_length: 14

cdr3_aa: CASSGNRARGENTGELFF
cdr3_nt: TGTGCCAGCAGTGGAAACAGGGCGCGGGGCGAGAACACCGGGGAGCTGTTTTTT
j_call: TRBJ2-2
d_call: .
v_call: TRBV27
clone_size: .
cdr3_length: 18

cdr3_aa: CASSRGAGQSNTEAFF
cdr3_nt: TGTGCCAGCAGTAGGGGGGCCGGGCAGTCTAACACTGAAGCTTTCTTT
j_call: TRBJ1-1
d_call: .
v_call: TRBV28
clone_size: .
cdr3_length: 16

cdr3_aa: CAWSVLGSSNQPQHF
cdr3_nt: TGTGCCTGGAGTGTTTTGGGGAGTAGCAATCAGCCCCAGCATTTT
j_call: TRBJ1-5
d_call: .
v_call: TRBV30
clone_size: .
cdr3_length: 15

cdr3_aa: CASSLGLGDTQYF
cdr3_nt: TGTGCCAGCAGCTTAGGTTTGGGGGATACGCAGTATTTT
j_call: TRBJ2-3
d_call: .
v_call: TRBV7-7
clone_size: .
cdr3_length: 13

cdr3_aa: CASSLGRTGVGAEQYF
cdr3_nt: TGCGCCAGCAGCTTGGGTCGGACCGGGGTCGGTGCCGAGCAGTACTTC
j_call: TRBJ2-7
d_call: .
v_call: TRBV5-1
clone_size: .
cdr3_length: 16

cdr3_aa: CASSFTSSSWGANVLTF
cdr3_nt: TGCGCCAGCAGCTTCACGTCCTCCAGTTGGGGGGCCAACGTCCTGACTTTC
j_call: TRBJ2-6
d_call: .
v_call: TRBV5-1
clone_size: once
cdr3_length: 17

cdr3_aa: CASSINTNQPQHF
cdr3_nt: TGTGCCAGTAGTATAAACACCAATCAGCCCCAGCATTTT
j_call: TRBJ1-5
d_call: .
v_call: TRBV19
clone_size: .
cdr3_length: 13

cdr3_aa: CASSTRLAKNIQYF
cdr3_nt: TGTGCCAGCAGCACTAGATTAGCCAAAAACATTCAGTACTTC
j_call: TRBJ2-4
d_call: .
v_call: TRBV6-5
clone_size: .
cdr3_length: 14

cdr3_aa: CASSLGEETQYF
cdr3_nt: TGTGCCAGCAGCTTGGGCGAAGAGACCCAGTACTTC
j_call: TRBJ2-5
d_call: .
v_call: TRBV5-6
clone_size: .
cdr3_length: 12

cdr3_aa: CASSSTGGNYGYTF
cdr3_nt: TGTGCCAGTAGTTCAACCGGGGGTAACTATGGCTACACCTTC
j_call: TRBJ1-2
d_call: .
v_call: TRBV19
clone_size: .
cdr3_length: 14

cdr3_aa: CASSQESLALGYEQYF
cdr3_nt: TGCGCCAGCAGCCAAGAGTCCTTGGCCCTCGGCTACGAGCAGTACTTC
j_call: TRBJ2-7
d_call: .
v_call: TRBV4-1
clone_size: .
cdr3_length: 16

cdr3_aa: CASSSTGEAGEAFF
cdr3_nt: TGTGCCAGCAGTTCAACAGGGGAAGCAGGTGAAGCTTTCTTT
j_call: TRBJ1-1
d_call: TRBD1
v_call: TRBV6-6
clone_size: .
cdr3_length: 14

cdr3_aa: CASSQEVWGTEGYTF
cdr3_nt: TGTGCCAGCAGCCAAGAAGTTTGGGGGACCGAAGGCTACACCTTC
j_call: TRBJ1-2
d_call: .
v_call: TRBV14
clone_size: .
cdr3_length: 15

cdr3_aa: CASSLEQGSRETQYF
cdr3_nt: TGCGCCAGCAGCTTGGAGCAGGGCAGCAGAGAGACCCAGTACTTC
j_call: TRBJ2-5
d_call: .
v_call: TRBV5-1
clone_size: .
cdr3_length: 15

cdr3_aa: CASSFRDIRAEQFF
cdr3_nt: TGTGCCAGCAGCTTCCGGGACATCAGGGCTGAGCAGTTCTTC
j_call: TRBJ2-1
d_call: .
v_call: TRBV4-2
clone_size: .
cdr3_length: 14

cdr3_aa: CAWSKGGTEAFF
cdr3_nt: TGTGCCTGGAGTAAGGGGGGCACTGAAGCTTTCTTT
j_call: TRBJ1-1
d_call: .
v_call: TRBV30
clone_size: few
cdr3_length: 12

cdr3_aa: CASSSPTNEKLFF
cdr3_nt: TGTGCCAGCAGCTCCCCAACTAATGAAAAACTGTTTTTT
j_call: TRBJ1-4
d_call: .
v_call: TRBV9
clone_size: .
cdr3_length: 13

cdr3_aa: CASSPLGREVGRYEQYF
cdr3_nt: TGTGCCAGCAGCCCCCTGGGGCGGGAGGTTGGGCGCTACGAGCAGTACTTC
j_call: TRBJ2-7
d_call: TRBD2
v_call: TRBV5-6
clone_size: .
cdr3_length: 17

cdr3_aa: CASKEYPTDTQYF
cdr3_nt: TGTGCCAGCAAAGAATACCCCACAGATACGCAGTATTTT
j_call: TRBJ2-3
d_call: .
v_call: TRBV2
clone_size: .
cdr3_length: 13

cdr3_aa: CASSPRVGLDSEQYF
cdr3_nt: TGTGCCAGCAGTCCCCGGGTGGGACTAGATTCGGAGCAGTACTTC
j_call: TRBJ2-7
d_call: TRBD2
v_call: TRBV2
clone_size: .
cdr3_length: 15

cdr3_aa: CASSVGWYNQPQHF
cdr3_nt: TGTGCCAGCAGCGTAGGGTGGTACAATCAGCCCCAGCATTTT
j_call: TRBJ1-5
d_call: .
v_call: TRBV9
clone_size: .
cdr3_length: 14